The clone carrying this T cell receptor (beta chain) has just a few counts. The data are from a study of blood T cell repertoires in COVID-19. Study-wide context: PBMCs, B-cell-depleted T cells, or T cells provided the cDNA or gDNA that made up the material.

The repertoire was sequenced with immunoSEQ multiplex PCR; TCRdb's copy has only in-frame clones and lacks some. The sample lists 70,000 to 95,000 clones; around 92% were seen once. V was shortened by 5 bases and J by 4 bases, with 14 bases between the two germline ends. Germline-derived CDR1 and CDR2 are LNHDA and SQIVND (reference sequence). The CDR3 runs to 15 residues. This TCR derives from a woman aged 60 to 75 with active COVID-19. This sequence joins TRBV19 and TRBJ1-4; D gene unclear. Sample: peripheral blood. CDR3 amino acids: CASSAARLNNEKLFF. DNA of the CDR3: TGTGCCAGTAGTGCAGCTCGACTTAATAATGAAAAACTGTTTTTT. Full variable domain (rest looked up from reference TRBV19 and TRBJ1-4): DGGITQSPKYLFRKEGQNVTLSCEQNLNHDAMYWYRQDPGQGLRLIYYSQIVNDFQKGDIAEGYSVSREKKESFPLTVTSAQKNPTAFYLCASSAARLNNEKLFFGSGTQLSVL.